The present T cell receptor beta chain was sequenced within a study of cytomegalovirus exposure and HLA in healthy donors. Findings and caveats of the study: Later genetic work tied a missense DCLRE1C variant to beta-chain V and J trimming. Among TCR sequences, most were rare, though some public TCRs appeared in many donors.

There are 15 residues in the CDR3. Per germline, CDR1 SSHAT and CDR2 FNYEAQ (reference sequence). Vbeta (60) and Jbeta (13) primers were used in the PCR. Libraries were prepared by immunoSEQ multiplex PCR; TCRdb keeps only in-frame clonotypes and omits some of them. Of about 220,000 clones in the sample, 80% to 85% were seen once. Remarks on this clone: Its antigen is unknown. The junction departs from germline at one end; a sequencing error may be responsible.

The clonotype comes from a boy under 10 years old in good health and CMV-seronegative. Input material: PBMCs. The V and J genes are TRBV7-7 and TRBJ2-7; 8 nucleotides align to TRBD2. The CDR3 loop is CASSLYAGGYYEQYF. The CDR3 nucleotides read TGTGCTAGCAGCTTATATGCGGGAGGCTACTACGAGCAGTACTTC.